This T cell receptor (beta chain) was sequenced during a study of blood T cell repertoires in COVID-19. About the research overall: Collection of acute and convalescent COVID-19 samples took place in the United States, Italy and Spain. PBMCs, B-cell-depleted T cells, or T cells were the source of the cDNA or gDNA that made up the material.

Per the germline V gene, CDR1 is SEHNR and CDR2 is FQNEAQ (reference sequence). The CDR3 loop spans 15 amino acids. Deletions cut 2 bases from V and 2 bases from J, with 12 bases between. Original methodology: Quantification of nucleated cells was approximated via reference gene primer amplification. The data were produced by immunoSEQ multiplex PCR, yet TCRdb's version contains in-frame clones alone and is incomplete. V and J calls and clone size are given by that table; D and trimming were obtained from the DNA. The data contain under 250,000 clones, roughly 84% of them singletons. The TCR was taken from a woman of 80 years or more with acute or convalescent COVID-19. J is TRBJ1-2 and V is TRBV7-9, with TRBD1 as a possible D gene (6 bases). Sequenced: peripheral blood. The CDR3 sequence: CASSLILQGNYGYTF. In DNA form, the CDR3 reads TGTGCCAGCAGCTTAATACTACAGGGCAACTATGGCTACACCTTC.